Listed below are T cell receptor beta chains from one sample, sequenced in a study of blood T cell repertoires in COVID-19. The table came from immunoSEQ multiplex PCR; TCRdb's copy has only in-frame clones and leaves some out. The sample holds about 160,000 clones, 90% seen once. The sample comprised peripheral blood. All receptors derive from a man in his fifties or sixties with acute or convalescent COVID-19. CDR3s include the opening cysteine and the closing phenylalanine or tryptophan. A clone size is listed for some rows: how often the clone was seen (once, few, many), or a class if it is expanded.

15,TRBV7-2,NA,CASSQPATIGNTIYF
13,TRBV6-2/TRBV6-3,NA,CASSYSRGRRDYF
12,TRBV6-5,NA,CASTAGQEKLFF
14,TRBV28,NA,CASLTGTGTGELFF
12,TRBV5-6,NA,CASTDSTYGYTF
16,TRBV27,NA,CASTLSGTGPNYGYTF
12,TRBV19,NA,CASSDRDYGYTF
13,TRBV7-9,NA,CASSQGQGEKLFF
15,TRBV15,NA,CATSRAGGGEGGYTF
19,TRBV10-1,NA,CASSSAGLAGGRNTGELFF
14,TRBV9,NA,CASSVGKGDYGYTF
13,TRBV27,once,CASSRGNTGELFF
14,TRBV28,NA,CASTRTSGVNEQFF
15,TRBV18,NA,CASSPGGGGQETQYF
13,TRBV27,NA,CASSSTVQNIQYF
14,TRBV4-1,NA,CASSQVSDNEKLFF
15,TRBV7-6,NA,CASSLTSGVYNEQFF
15,TRBV6-1,NA,CASSEGRKRDTEAFF
18,TRBV7-3,NA,CASSLTPASGGAGDTQYF
14,TRBV27,NA,CASNLRAGPSEQFF
18,TRBV10-2,NA,CASSVDMQGVGTNEKLFF
16,TRBV10-3,once,CAISDSKTGPQETQYF
13,TRBV30,NA,CAWSSSGGETQYF
15,TRBV28,NA,CATSPSGQGVYGYTF
15,TRBV28,NA,CASSLGTSGSYEQYF
13,TRBV10-2,NA,CASSAGSYYEQYF
12,TRBV4-1,NA,CASSQERGRSTF
14,TRBV6-5,few,CATRRDRGLDGYTF
15,TRBV27,NA,CASSPKGGAYQPQHF
18,TRBV7-2,NA,CASSLKFLSQGSNEKLFF
16,TRBV6-2/TRBV6-3,NA,CASSYGRGSRSYGYTF
16,TRBV7-2,once,CASSLLLGQGNTEAFF
16,TRBV9,NA,CASSVGWLAGAYEQYF
13,TRBV2,once,CASPSGGYNEQFF
14,TRBV30,once,CAWSKRGAVDTQYF
17,TRBV9,NA,CASSEVDRAPFRYGYTF
14,TRBV2,NA,CASSEQNSYQPQHF
14,TRBV7-2,NA,CASSFGTGAGELFF
15,TRBV27,NA,CASSLRAGNTGELFF
16,TRBV28,NA,CASSFGDQGAFDEQFF
12,TRBV12-3/TRBV12-4,NA,CATKDRDGTQYF
15,TRBV4-2,NA,CASSQEDPRGYGYTF
15,TRBV6-1,NA,CASSDQGALNTEAFF
15,TRBV6-5,NA,CASRTQGTAGNTIYF
18,TRBV19,NA,CASSIDPAGDYSNQPQHF